This T cell receptor (beta chain) was found in a study of lung T cells in sarcoidosis with Löfgren's syndrome. Study-wide background: Löfgren's syndrome patients were the main repertoire analysis focus.

From the reads, TCRdb called clonotypes with MiXCR, one entry per CDR3 protein. The data show some 19,000 distinct CDR3 sequences, roughly a fifth seen once. Broader study findings: The most expanded V genes in Löfgren's patients were reportedly TRAV12-1 and TRBV2. Multiple Löfgren's syndrome patients reportedly shared TRAV12-1 and TRBV2 CDR3 motifs.

Trimming removed 1 base at V and 4 bases at J, with 10 bases between. This CDR3 is 14 amino acids long. Germline V lookup: CDR1 LGHNA, CDR2 YNFKEQ. In the case of this clonotype: What it binds is not known.

This receptor was obtained from a human donor with sarcoidosis (Löfgren's syndrome or another form), or a control subject (not recorded which). The rearrangement uses TRBV4-2 and TRBJ1-1; D possibly corresponds to TRBD1 (5 bases). Sequencing was done on a sample of CD4+ T cells from bronchoalveolar lavage. The CDR3 spells CASSQGGGFTEAFF. CDR3 in DNA: TGTGCCAGCAGCCAAGGCGGGGGGTTCACTGAAGCTTTCTTT.